The entry below gives a single TCR beta chain sequence along with its context. Its specificity is unknown. The study ran its PCR with 60 Vbeta and 13 Jbeta primers. Only in-frame clones appear in the TCRdb table, and some are missing; sequencing was by immunoSEQ multiplex PCR. The sample holds 130,000 or so clones, 75% to 85% seen once. The sample comes from a study of cytomegalovirus exposure and HLA in healthy donors. Study results and caveats: Associated with cytomegalovirus, according to the listing, were 150 to 200 TCR beta chains.

This CDR3 comprises 18 residues. Trimming removed 1 base from V and 0 bases from J; junction bases left unmatched: 7. Germline CDR1 GTSNPN, CDR2 SVGIG (reference sequence). The clonotype originates from a woman aged 18-29 years in good health and CMV-seropositive. Sequencing was done on a sample of PBMCs. The chain has TRBV30 and TRBJ2-1, with TRBD2 identical over 12 bases. The CDR3 spells CAWSDASGGGYSYNEQFF. CDR3 in DNA: TGTGCCTGGAGTGATGCTAGCGGGGGGGGGTACTCCTACAATGAGCAGTTCTTC.